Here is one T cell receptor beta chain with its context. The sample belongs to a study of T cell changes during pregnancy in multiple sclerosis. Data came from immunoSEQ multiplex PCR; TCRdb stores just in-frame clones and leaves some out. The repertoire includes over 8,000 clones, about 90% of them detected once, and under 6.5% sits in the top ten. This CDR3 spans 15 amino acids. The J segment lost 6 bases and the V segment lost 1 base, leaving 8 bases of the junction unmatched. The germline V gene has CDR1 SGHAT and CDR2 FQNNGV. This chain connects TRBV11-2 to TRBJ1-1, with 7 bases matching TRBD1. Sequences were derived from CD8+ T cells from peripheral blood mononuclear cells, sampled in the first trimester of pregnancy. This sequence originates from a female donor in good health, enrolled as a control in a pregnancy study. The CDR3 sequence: CASSLVQGVLSEAFF. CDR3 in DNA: TGTGCCAGCAGCTTAGTGCAGGGGGTTTTGTCTGAAGCTTTCTTT.